The next 30 T cell receptor beta chains were all read from a single sample in a study of blood T cells in healthy people across ages. A second 7 to 11 cycle PCR used barcoded and J-beta primers. TCRdb reprocessed the 5' RACE reads via MiXCR and lists one record per CDR3 protein. In the table there are roughly 1,800,000 distinct CDR3 sequences, around half of which are singletons. The sequenced material came from blood. The receptors shown here come from a woman aged 40 to 50 in good health.

In its sample, this clonotype was seen a few times. The chain couples TRBV29-1 to TRBJ2-4, with a weak D call TRBD1 (7 bases). TRBJ2-7 explains the end of the DNA better; the J call may be wrong. The V gene's germline CDR1 is SQVTM and CDR2 ANQGSEA. The CDR3 loop spans 15 amino acids. CDR3 in amino acids: CSVDGGQAGSYEQYF. The CDR3 nucleotides are TGCAGCGTTGACGGAGGACAGGCGGGAAGCTACGAGCAGTACTTC.

This clonotype was picked up one time. The chain has TRBV5-1 and TRBJ2-1; no definite D call. The CDR3 extends over 11 amino acids. The germline V gene has CDR1 SGHRS and CDR2 YFSETQ. The germline V and J ends were trimmed by 6 bases and 7 bases, with 8 bases remaining between them. CDR3 nucleotides: TGCGCCAGCATCAATTTTAATGAGCAGTTCTTC. Residues: CASINFNEQFF.

The chain recombines TRBV19 with TRBJ2-3; the match to TRBD1 covers 8 bases. CDR1 is LNHDA, CDR2 SQIVND, per germline (reference sequence). V was pared by 11 bases and J by 2 bases, with 12 bases of the junction left unmatched. The CDR3 is made up of 15 amino acids. CDR3 DNA sequence: TGTGCCGGTAACCCAGGGGACAGGAACACAGATACGCAGTATTTT. It is translated as CAGNPGDRNTDTQYF. Filled out from reference TRBV19 and TRBJ2-3, the complete variable domain reads DGGITQSPKYLFRKEGQNVTLSCEQNLNHDAMYWYRQDPGQGLRLIYYSQIVNDFQKGDIAEGYSVSREKKESFPLTVTSAQKNPTAFYLCAGNPGDRNTDTQYFGPGTRLTVL.

This sequence joins TRBV14 and TRBJ2-7; 7 bases line up with TRBD1. The CDR3 spans 12 residues. Germline loops: CDR1 SGHDN, CDR2 FVKESK. Losses at the gene ends were 3 bases for V and 12 bases for J; bases not matched to a gene: 8. The CDR3 DNA is TGTGCCAGCAGCCAGAAAGACAGGGTGCGGTACTTC. Its translation: CASSQKDRVRYF.

The chain uses TRBV6-5 and TRBJ1-2; D is possibly TRBD1 (6 bases). Germline assignment: CDR1 MNHEY and CDR2 SVGAGI. Trimming cost V 6 bases and J 8 bases, with 22 bases left between them. The CDR3 contains 15 residues. DNA for the CDR3: TGTGCCAGCAGCTCCCCTACAGGGTCCCTGGAGGGCTACACCTTC. Translated: CASSSPTGSLEGYTF.

The CDR3 DNA is TGTGCCAGCAGTTGGACGGACAGGGCTGGCACTGAAGCTTTCTTT. Translation: CASSWTDRAGTEAFF. V usage is TRBV6-2 or TRBV6-3 and J usage is TRBJ1-1; 8 bases agree with TRBD1. CDR1 is MNHEY, CDR2 SVGEGT, per germline. With V trimmed by 4 bases and J by 4 bases, 8 bases remained unmatched. This CDR3 comprises 15 residues.

In its sample, this clonotype was seen a few times. The chain's CDR3 is CASSKNTGLPYEQYF. The CDR3 nucleotides are TGCGCCAGCAGCAAAAACACAGGACTACCCTACGAGCAGTACTTC. V gene TRBV5-1 combines with J gene TRBJ2-7; a possible D gene is TRBD2 (6 bases). The CDR3 totals 15 residues. CDR1 and CDR2 (germline): SGHRS, YFSETQ. Trimming took off 4 bases at V and 2 bases at J, with 16 bases between the two ends.

The chain employs TRBV29-1 and TRBJ1-2; D is unclear. With 5 bases removed from V and 4 bases from J, the gap between germline ends came to 11 bases. CDR1 is SQVTM and CDR2 is ANQGSEA in the germline V gene. This CDR3 contains 12 residues. The CDR3 DNA follows: TGCAGCGTTTCATGGGGTACCTATGGCTACACCTTC. It is translated as CSVSWGTYGYTF.

The chain recombines TRBV6-1 with TRBJ2-5; TRBD1 aligns across 7 bases. This CDR3 has 17 residues. CDR1 and CDR2 from the germline V gene are MNHNS and SASEGT. V shed 2 bases and J 1 base; nucleotides not matched to a gene: 10. The CDR3 nucleotides read TGTGCCAGCAGTGAATTCGTGTTGGCAGGGGGCCAAGAGACCCAGTACTTC. Encoded protein: CASSEFVLAGGQETQYF.

The V and J genes are TRBV4-1 and TRBJ2-5; D call uncertain. V was clipped by 1 base and J by 2 bases, with 11 bases between them. Germline-derived CDR1 and CDR2 are MGHRA and YSYEKL. There are 15 residues in the CDR3. CDR3 sequence (DNA): TGCGCCAGCAGCCAAGTTTTGGTCCTACAAGAGACCCAGTACTTC. It translates to CASSQVLVLQETQYF.

J is TRBJ1-1 and V is TRBV7-9, with 7 nucleotides matching TRBD1. V lost 4 bases to trimming and J lost 0 bases; unmatched junction nucleotides: 14. This CDR3 comprises 18 residues. Germline V CDR1 and CDR2: SEHNR, FQNEAQ (reference sequence). In nucleotides, the CDR3 is TGTGCCAGCAGCTGGCAGACAGGGCCATCTCCTATGAACACTGAAGCTTTCTTT. The encoded protein is CASSWQTGPSPMNTEAFF.

The chain carries TRBV20-1 and TRBJ1-2; 8 nucleotides agree with TRBD1. V shed 3 bases and J 8 bases; nucleotides not matched to a gene: 8. This CDR3 has 13 residues. Germline V gene lookup returns CDR1 DFQATT and CDR2 SNEGSKA (reference sequence). CDR3 amino acids: CSASDRGEEGYTF. For the CDR3, the DNA is TGCAGTGCTAGTGACAGGGGAGAGGAGGGCTACACCTTC.

This clonotype was seen more than once but under ten times. The V call is TRBV4-2, the J call TRBJ2-7; 12 nucleotides line up with TRBD2. J lost 2 bases, V lost 5 bases, and 7 bases had no gene match. The CDR3 loop spans 16 amino acids. Germline V gives CDR1 LGHNA, CDR2 YNFKEQ. This chain's CDR3 is CASSVATSGSTYEQYF. The CDR3 bases are TGTGCCAGCAGCGTAGCGACTAGCGGGAGTACCTACGAGCAGTACTTC.

This clonotype was counted between two and nine times. The chain joins TRBV15 to TRBJ2-1; D is possibly TRBD2 (6 bases). The CDR3 runs to 16 residues. CDR1 and CDR2 (germline): LNHNV, YYDKDF (reference sequence). Trimming left V 8 bases short and J 0 bases short, with 17 bases between. For the CDR3, the DNA is TGTGCCACCGGGGACTCATACGTTAGCTCCTACAATGAGCAGTTCTTC. It codes for CATGDSYVSSYNEQFF. The full variable domain, its missing parts supplied by reference TRBV15 and TRBJ2-1, is DAMVIQNPRYQVTQFGKPVTLSCSQTLNHNVMYWYQQKSSQAPKLLFHYYDKDFNNEADTPDNFQSRRPNTSFCFLDIRSPGLGDTAMYLCATGDSYVSSYNEQFFGPGTRLTVL.

This clonotype has just a few counts. The CDR3 protein is CSARDPLGYDTQYF. CDR3 bases: TGCAGTGCTAGAGATCCATTGGGGTACGATACGCAGTATTTT. The rearrangement links TRBV20-1 to TRBJ2-3; D gene ambiguous. Germline values: CDR1 DFQATT, CDR2 SNEGSKA (reference sequence). Trimming took 0 bases from V and 6 from J, leaving 13 bases between them. The CDR3 covers 14 residues.

This clonotype occurred a few times. The V call is TRBV7-2, the J call TRBJ2-3, with D possibly being TRBD2 (6 bases). The CDR3 consists of 16 residues. Trimming shortened V by 1 base and J by 2 bases, and 13 bases separated the two germline ends. Germline-derived CDR1 and CDR2 are SGHTA and FQGNSA. In nucleotides, the CDR3 is TGTGCCAGCAGCTTAGTGGACGGGGGAACCACAGATACGCAGTATTTT. Translation: CASSLVDGGTTDTQYF.

CDR3 amino acids: CSADGQGAQETQYF. CDR3 coding DNA: TGCAGTGCGGATGGACAGGGGGCCCAAGAGACCCAGTACTTC. This chain uses TRBV20-1 with TRBJ2-5, with 11 bases identical to TRBD1. The CDR3 runs to 14 residues. CDR1 and CDR2 (germline): DFQATT, SNEGSKA (reference sequence). Trimming took 6 bases from V and 1 from J; bases not matched to a gene: 4.

This clonotype was recorded a few times. The chain uses TRBV12-3 or TRBV12-4 and TRBJ1-2; weak D call: TRBD1 (5 bases). CDR3 length: 14 residues. V lost 4 bases, J lost 8 bases, and 17 bases lay in between. In DNA form, the CDR3 reads TGTGCCAGCAGTTCCACAGGTTCGGCCGCAGGCTACACCTTC. Translation gives CASSSTGSAAGYTF.

The chain uses TRBV5-1 and TRBJ2-1; TRBD1 matches 9 bases. The CDR3 consists of 15 residues. The V gene end was trimmed by 4 bases and the J gene end by 4 bases; junction bases not matched to a gene: 6. Germline V gene sequence: CDR1 SGHRS, CDR2 YFSETQ. CDR3 residues: CASSPRTGAYNEQFF. CDR3 in DNA: TGCGCCAGCAGCCCCCGGACAGGGGCGTACAATGAGCAGTTCTTC.

This clonotype was seen only a few times. The J gene is TRBJ2-7, the V gene TRBV29-1; TRBD1 matches at 8 bases. The V segment lost 1 base and the J segment 5 bases; nucleotides outside the gene matches: 13. This CDR3 contains 16 residues. Germline CDR1 and CDR2: SQVTM and ANQGSEA. The CDR3 DNA sequence: TGCAGCGTTGAAGTAGGCAGGGGGCGCGGTAGGAACGAGCAGTACTTC. Translating it yields CSVEVGRGRGRNEQYF.

In this sample, this clonotype turned up a few times. The V and J genes are TRBV20-1 and TRBJ2-1, with TRBD1 matching 8 bases. V lost 2 bases to trimming and J lost 9 bases; unmatched junction nucleotides: 15. CDR3 length: 16 amino acids. Germline CDR1 is DFQATT and CDR2 is SNEGSKA (reference sequence). CDR3 sequence (DNA): TGCAGTGCTAGAAGTACTGGGACAGGCAAGTACGGTGAGCAGTTCTTC. The encoded protein is CSARSTGTGKYGEQFF.

This clonotype was counted between two and nine times. The genes are TRBV7-2 and TRBJ2-1; D unclear. V dropped 0 bases and J dropped 8 bases, with 8 bases sitting between them. The germline gives CDR1 SGHTA, CDR2 FQGNSA. This CDR3 is built from 13 residues. For the CDR3, the DNA is TGTGCCAGCAGCTTAGCGGTTGGGTATGAGCAGTTCTTC. Its protein product is CASSLAVGYEQFF.

This clonotype occurred a few times. This chain joins TRBV18 and TRBJ2-1; 10 nucleotides agree with TRBD1. The CDR3 extends over 14 amino acids. The germline gives CDR1 KGHSH, CDR2 LQKENI. Trimming removed 8 bases from V and 4 bases from J; junction bases left unmatched: 5. CDR3 DNA sequence: TGTGCCAGCGGCCGGGACAGGGGTTACAATGAGCAGTTCTTC. The encoded protein is CASGRDRGYNEQFF.

Many counts were recorded for this clonotype. The V gene is TRBV29-1, the J gene TRBJ2-7; TRBD1 is a possible D gene (5 bases). The CDR3 totals 12 residues. Germline CDR1 SQVTM, CDR2 ANQGSEA. The V gene lost 5 bases and the J gene lost 5 bases, with 13 bases spanning the gap. This chain's CDR3 is CSVRSYRHEQYF. In DNA form, the CDR3 reads TGCAGCGTTCGTTCCTACAGGCACGAGCAGTACTTC.

This chain joins TRBV12-3 or TRBV12-4 and TRBJ1-2; D gene uncertain. This CDR3 contains 15 residues. V was trimmed by 4 bases and J by 6 bases, leaving 18 bases between them. The CDR3 DNA reads TGTGCCAGCAGTTCCCCCGGCAGAGCCTTTGATGGCTACACCTTC. As protein: CASSSPGRAFDGYTF.

V gene TRBV28 combines with J gene TRBJ2-5, with TRBD1 matching 7 bases. The V gene's germline CDR1 is MDHEN and CDR2 SYDVKM. CDR3 size: 16 residues. Unmatched junction bases numbered 10, after V lost 2 bases and J lost 4 bases. CDR3 sequence reads: CASSLVTGEGGETQYF. CDR3 sequence (DNA): TGTGCCAGCAGTTTAGTTACAGGGGAAGGGGGAGAGACCCAGTACTTC.

The rearrangement joins TRBV20-1 to TRBJ2-1, with D uncertain. CDR3 length: 12 residues. V was clipped by 0 bases and J by 15 bases, with 15 bases between them. Per germline, CDR1 DFQATT and CDR2 SNEGSKA (reference sequence). DNA of the CDR3: TGCAGTGCTAGAGATCAAGTAATAGCAGTGTTCTTC. Amino acids: CSARDQVIAVFF.

This clonotype was counted between two and nine times. The rearrangement uses TRBV4-3 and TRBJ2-3, with D unclear. The V and J ends lost 0 bases and 4 bases respectively, with 8 bases between them. The CDR3 spans 14 residues. In germline, CDR1 is LGHNA, CDR2 YSLEER. In DNA, the CDR3 is TGCGCCAGCAGCCAAGAGACCGTAGCAGATACGCAGTATTTT. Protein: CASSQETVADTQYF.

This clonotype was detected only a few times. The genes are TRBV7-2 and TRBJ2-7, with TRBD1 matching over 9 bases. Unmatched junction bases numbered 6, after V lost 0 bases and J lost 3 bases. The V gene's germline CDR1 is SGHTA and CDR2 FQGNSA. The CDR3 totals 16 residues. The CDR3 sequence: CASSLAQGAGVYEQYF. CDR3 nucleotide sequence: TGTGCCAGCAGCTTAGCACAGGGGGCAGGAGTCTACGAGCAGTACTTC.

V usage is TRBV4-1 and J usage is TRBJ2-5; possibly TRBD1 or TRBD2 for D (6 bases each). Germline CDR1 and CDR2: MGHRA and YSYEKL. V was cut by 1 base and J by 2 bases, with 17 bases left in between. This CDR3 contains 17 residues. The CDR3 loop is CASSQVGAAGPQETQYF. The CDR3, as DNA: TGCGCCAGCAGCCAAGTGGGGGCTGCGGGACCTCAAGAGACCCAGTACTTC.